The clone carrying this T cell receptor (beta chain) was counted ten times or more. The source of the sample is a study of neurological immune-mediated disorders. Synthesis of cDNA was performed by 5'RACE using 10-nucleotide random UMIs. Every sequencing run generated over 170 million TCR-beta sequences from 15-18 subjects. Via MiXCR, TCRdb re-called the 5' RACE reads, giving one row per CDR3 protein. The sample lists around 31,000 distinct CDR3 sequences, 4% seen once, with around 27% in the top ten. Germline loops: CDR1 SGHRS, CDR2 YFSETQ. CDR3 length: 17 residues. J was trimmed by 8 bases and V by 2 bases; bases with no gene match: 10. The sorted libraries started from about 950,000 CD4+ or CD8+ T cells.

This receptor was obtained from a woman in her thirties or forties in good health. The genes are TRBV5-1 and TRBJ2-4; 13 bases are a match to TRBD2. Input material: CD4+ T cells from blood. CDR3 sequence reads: CASSLGLAGVTGDIQYF. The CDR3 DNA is TGCGCCAGCAGCTTAGGACTAGCGGGAGTCACCGGGGACATTCAGTACTTC.